These 22 T cell receptor beta chains came from one sample sequenced in a study of blood T cells in healthy people across ages. Using a J-beta primer mix together with a sample-barcoded 5' primer, a second PCR was run for about 7 to 12 cycles. TCRdb reprocessed the 5' RACE reads via MiXCR and lists one record per CDR3 protein. Among under 1,100,000 distinct CDR3 sequences listed, approximately 25% were seen once. This sample also appeared in a second study, on T cells of mothers and their children.

Sequencing was performed on blood. These TCRs come from a girl aged 2-10 years in good health.

The CDR3 DNA reads as TGTGCCAGCAGCTTGGGACAGGGGGGGGCCTACAATGAGCAGTTCTTC. Translating gives CASSLGQGGAYNEQFF. The chain couples TRBV7-2 to TRBJ2-5; TRBD1 matches at 11 bases. The last part of the DNA fits TRBJ2-1 better; the J call may be wrong. Germline V gene sequence: CDR1 SGHTA, CDR2 FQGNSA. The CDR3 loop spans 16 amino acids.

The chain joins TRBV29-1 to TRBJ2-7, with 8 bases fitting TRBD2. This CDR3 has 14 amino acids. Losses at the gene ends were 5 bases for V and 4 bases for J; bases not matched to a gene: 10. The germline gives CDR1 SQVTM, CDR2 ANQGSEA. The CDR3 spells CSVLGLAEAYEQYF. DNA for the CDR3: TGCAGCGTTCTTGGACTAGCCGAAGCGTACGAGCAGTACTTC.

This clonotype was recorded a few times. The chain employs TRBV27 and TRBJ1-1; D not resolved. V lost 6 bases, J lost 1 base, and 15 bases lay in between. Looked up from germline, CDR1 is MNHEY and CDR2 is SMNVEV (reference sequence). The CDR3 consists of 15 residues. CDR3 DNA: TGTGCCAGCAGCCCCGACGGACCCTGGAACACTGAAGCTTTCTTT. Encoded protein: CASSPDGPWNTEAFF.

This sequence joins TRBV14 and TRBJ2-3; D is unresolved. Looked up from germline, CDR1 is SGHDN and CDR2 is FVKESK. V was cut by 1 base and J by 9 bases, with 8 bases left in between. The CDR3 contains 12 residues. Here the CDR3 reads CASSQVTVTQYF. CDR3 bases: TGTGCCAGCAGCCAAGTCACGGTGACGCAGTATTTT.

The V and J genes are TRBV7-8 and TRBJ1-4, with a weak D call TRBD1 (6 bases). This CDR3 is 15 amino acids long. Between the trimmed V and J ends, which lost 8 bases and 8 bases, there was a span of 21 bases. CDR1 is SGHVS, CDR2 FQNEAQ, per germline. The CDR3 region is CASSLRGAFQEKLFF. The CDR3 DNA reads as TGTGCCAGCTCCTTACGGGGGGCATTCCAAGAAAAACTGTTTTTT. Full variable domain (remainder filled in from reference TRBV7-8 and TRBJ1-4): GAGVSQSPRYKVAKRGQDVALRCDPISGHVSLFWYQQALGQGPEFLTYFQNEAQLDKSGLPSDRFFAERPEGSVSTLKIQRTQQEDSAVYLCASSLRGAFQEKLFFGSGTQLSVL.

The rearrangement uses TRBV5-1 and TRBJ1-5; no reliable D call. In germline, CDR1 is SGHRS, CDR2 YFSETQ. The ends were cut back, 0 bases at V and 9 bases at J, with 13 bases in the middle. There are 14 residues in the CDR3. CDR3 region: CASSLDALTGPQHF. CDR3 DNA sequence: TGCGCCAGCAGCTTGGACGCTTTAACTGGGCCCCAGCATTTT. The full variable domain, rest sourced from reference TRBV5-1 and TRBJ1-5, is KAGVTQTPRYLIKTRGQQVTLSCSPISGHRSVSWYQQTPGQGLQFLFEYFSETQRNKGNFPGRFSGRQFSNSRSEMNVSTLELGDSALYLCASSLDALTGPQHFGDGTRLSIL.

This clonotype was counted only a few times. The junction departs from the called germline gene at one end, perhaps through a read error. V is TRBV20-1 and J is TRBJ2-1; 10 bases fit TRBD2. The CDR3 has 16 amino acids. Germline V gene lookup returns CDR1 DFQATT and CDR2 SNEGSKA (reference sequence). The CDR3 loop is CSARDPTSGANNEQFF. CDR3 in DNA: TGCAGTGCCAGAGATCCCACTAGCGGGGCTAACAATGAGCAGTTCTTC.

This clonotype appeared a few times. J is TRBJ2-2 and V is TRBV20-1, with 10 bases lining up with TRBD2. V shed 6 bases and J 7 bases; nucleotides not matched to a gene: 11. From germline, CDR1 is DFQATT and CDR2 SNEGSKA (reference sequence). The length of the CDR3 is 15 residues. DNA for the CDR3: TGCAGTGCCCGAGCGGGAGGGCCTGGAATCGGGGAGCTGTTTTTT. Translation: CSARAGGPGIGELFF.

This clonotype was observed a handful of times. This chain connects TRBV7-3 to TRBJ2-3; no firm D call. Germline V gene sequence: CDR1 SGHTA, CDR2 FQGTGA. With 0 bases removed from V and 0 bases from J, the gap between germline ends came to 7 bases. The CDR3 covers 15 residues. In DNA, the CDR3 is TGTGCCAGCAGCTTAACGGTGGCCAGCACAGATACGCAGTATTTT. Its protein is CASSLTVASTDTQYF.

The V gene is TRBV29-1, the J gene TRBJ2-5, with 11 bases lining up with TRBD2. From germline, CDR1 is SQVTM and CDR2 ANQGSEA. This CDR3 spans 14 amino acids. J lost 1 base, V lost 3 bases, and 1 base had no gene match. CDR3 DNA sequence: TGCAGCGTTGAGACTAGCGGGATCCAAGAGACCCAGTACTTC. Its translation: CSVETSGIQETQYF.

V gene TRBV6-1 combines with J gene TRBJ2-5; D tentatively reads TRBD1 or TRBD2 (6 bases each). V shed 4 bases and J shed 5 bases, with 14 bases lying between them. CDR1 and CDR2 (germline): MNHNS, SASEGT. The CDR3 extends over 14 amino acids. The CDR3 loop is CASSGWGAGETQYF. Written as DNA, the CDR3 is TGTGCCAGCAGTGGCTGGGGGGCTGGGGAGACCCAGTACTTC.

The rearrangement uses TRBV3-1 and TRBJ2-7; no clear D gene. V was pared by 0 bases and J by 2 bases, with 8 bases between. This CDR3 comprises 14 residues. Germline CDR1 LGHDT, CDR2 YNNKEL (reference sequence). CDR3 DNA: TGTGCCAGCAGCCAAGATCTGCAGCCCTACGAGCAGTACTTC. Translated: CASSQDLQPYEQYF.

The chain joins TRBV6-1 to TRBJ2-3; TRBD2 matches 10 bases. Losses at the gene ends were 6 bases for V and 3 bases for J; bases not matched to a gene: 9. Germline V gene lookup returns CDR1 MNHNS and CDR2 SASEGT. CDR3 length equals 16 residues. This CDR3 is CASRLAGTSETDTQYF. CDR3 DNA sequence: TGTGCCAGCAGACTAGCCGGGACTAGCGAGACAGATACGCAGTATTTT.

The chain has TRBV7-2 and TRBJ2-4; D tentatively fits TRBD1 or TRBD2 (5 bases each). In germline, CDR1 is SGHTA, CDR2 FQGNSA. Trimming removed 4 bases at V and 9 bases at J, with 19 bases between. There are 15 residues in the CDR3. CDR3 sequence: CASSSLRDDSAIQYF. CDR3 DNA sequence: TGTGCCAGCAGCTCGCTCCGGGACGACAGCGCCATTCAGTACTTC.

This clonotype was seen a handful of times. V gene TRBV7-9 combines with J gene TRBJ1-2; 8 nucleotides line up with TRBD1. This CDR3 region has 14 residues. V gave up 5 bases and J gave up 7 bases; unmatched junction bases: 9. Germline V lookup: CDR1 SEHNR, CDR2 FQNEAQ (reference sequence). For the CDR3, the DNA is TGTGCCAGCAGCCGAGACAGGGGAAAAGCTGGCTACACCTTC. It translates to CASSRDRGKAGYTF.

The chain employs TRBV15 and TRBJ1-4; the D gene is possibly TRBD1 (6 bases). Trimming took off 2 bases at V and 2 bases at J, with 15 bases between the two ends. This CDR3 region has 17 residues. Germline V gives CDR1 LNHNV, CDR2 YYDKDF (reference sequence). CDR3 in amino acids: CATSRTSGVGTNEKLFF. CDR3 DNA sequence: TGTGCCACCAGCAGAACCTCAGGGGTTGGTACTAATGAAAAACTGTTTTTT.

The CDR3 loop is CASSFLRDGRTDTQYF. CDR3 sequence (DNA): TGTGCCAGCAGCTTCCTCCGGGACGGGCGCACAGATACGCAGTATTTT. V and J are TRBV7-8 and TRBJ2-3; possibly TRBD1 or TRBD2 for D (5 bases each). The CDR3 is 16 amino acids. V gave up 3 bases and J gave up 1 base, with 14 bases separating them. Germline CDR1 SGHVS, CDR2 FQNEAQ.

With regard to this clonotype: The junction shows a germline mismatch at one end, possibly a read error. This chain connects TRBV12-3 or TRBV12-4 to TRBJ2-3; TRBD2 matches at 9 bases. CDR3 length: 13 amino acids. CDR3 bases: TGTGCCAGCATTGGCGGGGGGGCCTCTTCTCGGGATTTT. Its translation is CASIGGGASSRDF.

J is TRBJ1-3 and V is TRBV12-3 or TRBV12-4; D is unresolved. V was shortened by 2 bases and J by 7 bases, with 15 bases between the two germline ends. The CDR3 consists of 15 residues. CDR3 sequence (DNA): TGTGCCAGCAGTTTAAATTATCCAGGAGGGAACACCATATATTTT. The encoded protein is CASSLNYPGGNTIYF.

In its sample, this clonotype was seen a few times. The chain carries TRBV7-2 and TRBJ1-1; D is possibly TRBD1 (6 bases). CDR3 size: 11 residues. Germline CDR1 reads SGHTA; CDR2 reads FQGNSA. V lost 3 bases, J lost 11 bases, and 10 bases lay in between. CDR3 DNA sequence: TGTGCCAGCAGCTTCACAGGGATCGCTTTCTTT. It specifies CASSFTGIAFF. Supplemented by reference TRBV7-2 and TRBJ1-1, the full variable domain reads GAGVSQSPSNKVTEKGKDVELRCDPISGHTALYWYRQSLGQGLEFLIYFQGNSAPDKSGLPSDRFSAERTGGSVSTLTIQRTQQEDSAVYLCASSFTGIAFFGQGTRLTVV.

V usage is TRBV7-2 and J usage is TRBJ1-2, with 7 positions matching TRBD1. Trimming cost V 4 bases and J 13 bases; bases outside gene matches: 6. The CDR3 has 11 residues. CDR1 is SGHTA and CDR2 is FQGNSA in the germline V gene. The CDR3, as DNA: TGTGCCAGCAGCTGGGGACAGCGGGGCACCTTC. It specifies CASSWGQRGTF.

This clonotype came up many times. The chain has TRBV4-3 and TRBJ2-7, with TRBD1 matching 7 bases. The CDR3 totals 14 residues. From germline, CDR1 is LGHNA and CDR2 YSLEER. J lost 3 bases, V lost 2 bases, and 4 bases had no gene match. CDR3 in DNA: TGCGCCAGCAGCCAATTGACAGGGCGCTACGAGCAGTACTTC. Translation: CASSQLTGRYEQYF.